What follows are 28 T cell receptor beta chains derived from one specimen sequenced in a study of identical twins. TCRdb used MiXCR to reprocess the 5' RACE reads, holding one entry per CDR3 protein. The sample consists of around 280,000 distinct CDR3 sequences, more than 6.5% of them appearing once. This same sample was also taken into another study, of yellow fever vaccine responses in identical twins.

Source material: memory (CD45RO+) T cells sorted from blood. All receptors come from a woman under 30 in good health.

This clonotype was observed many times. The chain carries TRBV15 and TRBJ1-4; D possibly corresponds to TRBD1 (5 bases). V was cut by 0 bases and J by 7 bases, with 6 bases left in between. Germline V lookup: CDR1 LNHNV, CDR2 YYDKDF (reference sequence). This CDR3 contains 13 residues. The CDR3 region is CATSRDQGEKLFF. The CDR3 DNA is TGTGCCACCAGCAGAGACCAGGGTGAAAAACTGTTTTTT.

This clonotype was counted a few times. The rearrangement joins TRBV7-9 to TRBJ1-1; D gene ambiguous. The CDR3 spans 13 residues. The ends were cut back, 2 bases at V and 3 bases at J, with 7 bases in the middle. Per germline, CDR1 SEHNR and CDR2 FQNEAQ (reference sequence). CDR3: CASSLTKDTEAFF. The CDR3 DNA reads TGTGCCAGCAGCTTAACAAAAGACACTGAAGCTTTCTTT.

This clonotype was seen a few times. This chain uses TRBV10-3 with TRBJ1-2; D not certain. Germline CDR1 is ENHRY and CDR2 is SYGVKD. V shed 3 bases and J shed 2 bases, with 7 bases lying between them. CDR3 length: 13 amino acids. CDR3 DNA: TGTGCCATCAGTGAAACAGACAACTATGGCTACACCTTC. This encodes CAISETDNYGYTF.

The V and J genes are TRBV12-3 or TRBV12-4 and TRBJ1-6; the D is unclear. The CDR3 consists of 12 residues. V lost 6 bases, J lost 10 bases, and 10 bases lay in between. In DNA, the CDR3 is TGTGCCAGCAGCATAGGGAACTCACCCCTCCACTTT. Amino acid sequence: CASSIGNSPLHF.

This clonotype was seen a few times. J is TRBJ1-2 and V is TRBV5-5, with 9 bases that match TRBD1. The V gene's germline CDR1 is SGHKS and CDR2 YYEKEE (reference sequence). The CDR3 is 14 amino acids. J was trimmed by 3 bases and V by 7 bases; bases with no gene match: 7. The CDR3 region has the DNA TGTGCCAGCCGTCGGACAGGGGAGGACTATGGCTACACCTTC. This codes for CASRRTGEDYGYTF.

This clonotype showed up many times. The rearrangement uses TRBV2 and TRBJ2-3, with 11 bases identical to TRBD2. The CDR3 is made up of 17 amino acids. The V gene's germline CDR1 is SNHLY and CDR2 FYNNEI. Germline trimming cut 3 bases from V and 4 bases from J; bases unmatched to any gene: 9. The CDR3 protein is CASSEPTSGSGADTQYF. CDR3 DNA sequence: TGTGCCAGCAGTGAGCCCACTAGCGGGAGTGGGGCAGATACGCAGTATTTT.

This clonotype was counted between two and nine times. V usage is TRBV11-3 and J usage is TRBJ2-1; possible D gene TRBD2, 6 bases. CDR1 SGHNT and CDR2 YENEEA come from the germline V gene. The CDR3 consists of 16 residues. Trimming took off 0 bases at V and 4 bases at J, with 13 bases between the two ends. The CDR3 reads CASSLDGGTHYNEQFF. The CDR3 DNA reads TGTGCCAGCAGCTTAGATGGAGGGACCCATTACAATGAGCAGTTCTTC.

V usage is TRBV11-2 and J usage is TRBJ2-1; D remains ambiguous. CDR1 SGHAT and CDR2 FQNNGV come from the germline V gene. The CDR3 consists of 16 residues. The V gene lost 5 bases and the J gene lost 0 bases, with 14 bases spanning the gap. CDR3 residues: CASSPEFLSSYNEQFF. The CDR3 nucleotides are TGTGCCAGCAGCCCCGAGTTCCTCAGCTCCTACAATGAGCAGTTCTTC.

The chain employs TRBV11-3 and TRBJ2-2, with D uncertain. V was cut by 3 bases and J by 8 bases, with 7 bases left in between. CDR1 is SGHNT and CDR2 is YENEEA in the germline V gene. There are 12 residues in the CDR3. The CDR3, as DNA: TGTGCCAGCAGCTTCGACCGTGGGGAGCTGTTTTTT. As protein: CASSFDRGELFF.

In its sample, this clonotype was seen a few times. The V and J genes are TRBV11-2 and TRBJ2-2; the match to TRBD2 covers 8 bases. Germline V gene data show CDR1 as SGHAT and CDR2 as FQNNGV. The junction had 5 bases not matched to a gene; V was cut back by 5 bases and J by 6 bases. This CDR3 spans 14 amino acids. CDR3 sequence (DNA): TGTGCCAGCAGCCGGTTGCGGGGGGCCGGGGAGCTGTTTTTT. Translation: CASSRLRGAGELFF.

This clonotype was seen repeatedly, ten times or more. The gene calls are TRBV4-2 and TRBJ2-1, with 7 positions matching TRBD1. The CDR3 extends over 12 amino acids. The germline V gene encodes CDR1 LGHNA and CDR2 YNFKEQ. V shed 5 bases and J 14 bases; nucleotides not matched to a gene: 9. The CDR3 loop reads CASSGKDREKFF. CDR3 bases: TGTGCCAGCAGCGGGAAAGACAGGGAGAAGTTCTTC.

V gene TRBV5-6 combines with J gene TRBJ2-7, with a possible D match to TRBD2 (6 bases). Trimming left V 4 bases short and J 7 bases short, with 18 bases between. Germline V lookup: CDR1 SGHDT, CDR2 YYEEEE. The length of the CDR3 is 14 residues. Here the CDR3 DNA reads TGTGCCAGCAGCGGGTCGGTGGAGGGTTGGGAGCAGTACGTC. It encodes CASSGSVEGWEQYV.

The gene calls are TRBV5-5 and TRBJ2-1; 7 nucleotides line up with TRBD2. This CDR3 spans 15 amino acids. V shed 4 bases, J shed 0 bases, and the junction held 4 bases outside the gene matches. The germline V gene encodes CDR1 SGHKS and CDR2 YYEKEE (reference sequence). The CDR3 protein is CASSPAGNSYNEQFF. The DNA of the CDR3 is TGTGCCAGCAGCCCAGCGGGAAACTCCTACAATGAGCAGTTCTTC.

By share of the sample, this clonotype is medium-sized. This chain uses TRBV5-5 with TRBJ1-4; perhaps TRBD1 as D (6 bases). Trimming cost V 4 bases and J 0 bases, with 10 bases left between them. Germline CDR1 SGHKS, CDR2 YYEKEE (reference sequence). The CDR3 length is 15 residues. CDR3: CASSAEGATNEKLFF. CDR3 sequence (DNA): TGTGCCAGCAGCGCCGAGGGGGCAACTAATGAAAAACTGTTTTTT.

This clonotype was counted between two and nine times. The chain carries TRBV12-5 and TRBJ2-3; 8 bases fit TRBD2. Trimming removed 5 bases from V and 2 bases from J; junction bases left unmatched: 12. Germline CDR1 is LGHNT and CDR2 is FRNRAP. The CDR3 consists of 17 residues. The CDR3 spells CASGLGQAGALTDTQYF. CDR3 nucleotides: TGTGCTAGTGGTCTCGGGCAAGCGGGAGCGCTCACAGATACGCAGTATTTT. Supplemented by reference TRBV12-5 and TRBJ2-3, the full variable domain reads DARVTQTPRHKVTEMGQEVTMRCQPILGHNTVFWYRQTMMQGLELLAYFRNRAPLDDSGMPKDRFSAEMPDATLATLKIQPSEPRDSAVYFCASGLGQAGALTDTQYFGPGTRLTVL.

There are many counts of this clonotype. The V call is TRBV5-1, the J call TRBJ1-1, with D perhaps matching TRBD1 (5 bases). The germline V gene encodes CDR1 SGHRS and CDR2 YFSETQ. Trimming pared 4 bases from V and 5 bases from J, leaving 12 bases between. The CDR3 sequence is 13 residues long. This CDR3 is CASSNPGNTEAFF. The CDR3 coding sequence is TGCGCCAGCAGCAATCCAGGGAATACTGAAGCTTTCTTT.

The table lists this clonotype with a few counts. V usage is TRBV5-4 and J usage is TRBJ2-1; tentative D call: TRBD2 (7 bases). The CDR3 is 18 amino acids. Germline V gene sequence: CDR1 SGHNT, CDR2 YYREEE (reference sequence). Trimming cost V 3 bases and J 1 base, with 20 bases left between them. CDR3 DNA sequence: TGTGCCAGCAGCTCAACTACAGGGAGGGTAAGGTCCTACAATGAGCAGTTCTTC. Translating it yields CASSSTTGRVRSYNEQFF. The full variable domain, with the rest looked up from reference TRBV5-4 and TRBJ2-1, is ETGVTQSPTHLIKTRGQQVTLRCSSQSGHNTVSWYQQALGQGPQFIFQYYREEENGRGNFPPRFSGLQFPNYSSELNVNALELDDSALYLCASSSTTGRVRSYNEQFFGPGTRLTVL.

The chain has TRBV18 and TRBJ2-5, with 7 bases aligning to TRBD1. The CDR3 covers 16 residues. Germline lookup yields CDR1 KGHSH and CDR2 LQKENI. With V trimmed by 3 bases and J by 1 base, 8 bases remained unmatched. The CDR3 DNA sequence: TGTGCCAGCTCACCCTCGACAGGGTACCTCCAAGAGACCCAGTACTTC. This encodes CASSPSTGYLQETQYF.

This clonotype was seen many times. V is TRBV28 and J is TRBJ2-3; tentatively, D is TRBD1 (6 bases). This CDR3 is 15 amino acids long. CDR1 MDHEN and CDR2 SYDVKM come from the germline V gene. V shed 5 bases and J shed 2 bases, with 14 bases lying between them. The CDR3 DNA sequence: TGTGCCAGCAGTCGTACTCAGGGGCACACAGATACGCAGTATTTT. It is translated as CASSRTQGHTDTQYF.

This clonotype was detected ten times or more. V usage is TRBV15 and J usage is TRBJ2-1; TRBD2 aligns across 11 bases. The CDR3 contains 20 residues. Germline assignment: CDR1 LNHNV and CDR2 YYDKDF (reference sequence). Trimming removed 4 bases from V and 0 bases from J; junction bases left unmatched: 14. CDR3 coding DNA: TGTGCCACCAGCACCCTCCCGGGACTAGCGGAGGGGAGCTCCTACAATGAGCAGTTCTTC. It encodes CATSTLPGLAEGSSYNEQFF.

This clonotype was counted between two and nine times. The chain recombines TRBV6-5 with TRBJ1-3; D is undetermined. The V gene lost 2 bases and the J gene lost 0 bases, with 5 bases spanning the gap. Germline V gene sequence: CDR1 MNHEY, CDR2 SVGAGI. The CDR3 runs 14 residues. CDR3: CASSYSYSGNTIYF. The CDR3 DNA is TGTGCCAGCAGTTACAGCTACTCTGGAAACACCATATATTTT.

This clonotype was seen many times. The rearrangement links TRBV10-3 to TRBJ2-1, with 7 bases identical to TRBD1. Germline V gene data show CDR1 as ENHRY and CDR2 as SYGVKD. The trim removed 3 bases at V and 7 bases at J, leaving 6 bases unmatched. This CDR3 region has 14 residues. DNA of the CDR3: TGTGCCATCAGTGACAAGGGGGCCTGGAATGAGCAGTTCTTC. Residues: CAISDKGAWNEQFF.

This clonotype was counted ten times or more. The chain links TRBV29-1 to TRBJ1-1, with 7 bases that match TRBD1. This CDR3 is built from 13 residues. The J segment lost 4 bases and the V segment lost 5 bases, leaving 7 bases of the junction unmatched. The germline V gene has CDR1 SQVTM and CDR2 ANQGSEA. The CDR3 bases are TGCAGCGTTTACAGGGGTCGCATCACTGAAGCTTTCTTT. Its translation: CSVYRGRITEAFF. The full variable domain, rest sourced from reference TRBV29-1 and TRBJ1-1, is SAVISQKPSRDICQRGTSLTIQCQVDSQVTMMFWYRQQPGQSLTLIATANQGSEATYESGFVIDKFPISRPNLTFSTLTVSNMSPEDSSIYLCSVYRGRITEAFFGQGTRLTVV.

This clonotype was detected ten times or more. The chain links TRBV20-1 to TRBJ1-1, with TRBD1 identical over 9 bases. The trim removed 6 bases at V and 5 bases at J, leaving 7 bases unmatched. The CDR3 runs 13 residues. Germline-derived CDR1 and CDR2 are DFQATT and SNEGSKA (reference sequence). CDR3 coding DNA: TGCAGTGCCTACAGGGGGCCGGGGACTGAAGCTTTCTTT. Translation: CSAYRGPGTEAFF.

This clonotype was recorded at least ten times. The chain recombines TRBV5-1 with TRBJ1-5; D is uncertain. CDR1 is SGHRS and CDR2 is YFSETQ in the germline V gene. This CDR3 is 14 amino acids long. The V and J ends lost 2 bases and 6 bases respectively, with 12 bases between them. The CDR3 DNA is TGCGCCAGCAGCTTTGGGGAATTGGGTCAGCCCCAGCATTTT. It yields the protein CASSFGELGQPQHF.

This clonotype was picked up a small number of times. This chain joins TRBV3-1 and TRBJ2-3; the match to TRBD1 covers 7 bases. There are 13 residues in the CDR3. In germline, CDR1 is LGHDT, CDR2 YNNKEL (reference sequence). V lost 3 bases and J lost 7; bases outside the gene matches: 4. The CDR3 loop is CASSQGDSHTQYF. CDR3 DNA sequence: TGTGCCAGCAGCCAGGGGGACAGCCATACGCAGTATTTT.

This clonotype was found a few times. The gene calls are TRBV20-1 and TRBJ2-3; TRBD2 aligns across 7 bases. V shed 0 bases, J shed 0 bases, and the junction held 3 bases outside the gene matches. Germline V gene lookup returns CDR1 DFQATT and CDR2 SNEGSKA (reference sequence). This CDR3 is built from 15 residues. The CDR3 DNA is TGCAGTGCTAGAGATCTGCGGGAGAGCACAGATACGCAGTATTTT. The encoded protein is CSARDLRESTDTQYF.

V usage is TRBV6-1 and J usage is TRBJ2-1; 9 bases match TRBD2. The V and J ends lost 3 bases and 7 bases, in that order; junction bases with no gene match: 7. CDR1 is MNHNS, CDR2 SASEGT, per germline. This CDR3 is 15 amino acids long. The CDR3 nucleotides read TGTGCCAGCAGTGACCCTGGACTAGCGAGAAATGAGCAGTTCTTC. It is translated as CASSDPGLARNEQFF.